Each of the 32 T cell receptor beta chains below was sequenced from the same sample in a study of CD8+ T cells in alopecia areata. As the sequencing template, cDNA was produced by extracting RNA and reverse transcribing it. TCRdb's copy holds only in-frame clones and misses some; the assay was immunoSEQ multiplex PCR. The sample records 120,000 to 150,000 clones, 62% being singletons. Sample: CD8+ T cells sorted from blood. These receptors all come from a human donor in good health.

The chain employs TRBV25-1 and TRBJ2-7; D is possibly TRBD1 or TRBD2 (5 bases each). Germline CDR1 reads MGHDK; CDR2 reads SYGVNS. Between the trimmed V and J ends, which lost 3 bases and 5 bases, there was a span of 11 bases. The CDR3 totals 13 residues. The CDR3 loop reads CASSEGRDHEQYF. CDR3 nucleotides: TGTGCCAGCAGTGAGGGCAGGGACCACGAGCAGTACTTC.

CDR3 DNA sequence: TGCAGCGTTGAGGGTCGTGGCTATGGCTACACCTTC. It translates to CSVEGRGYGYTF. The chain carries TRBV29-1 and TRBJ1-2; D gene unclear. Germline V gives CDR1 SQVTM, CDR2 ANQGSEA. V lost 3 bases and J lost 4, with 9 bases in between. The CDR3 has 12 residues.

The J gene is TRBJ1-4, the V gene TRBV2; TRBD1 matches at 7 bases. Germline CDR1 SNHLY, CDR2 FYNNEI. Trimming took 8 bases from V and 2 from J; bases not matched to a gene: 8. This CDR3 contains 15 residues. CDR3 amino acids: CASEQGVLTNEKLFF. The CDR3 DNA is TGTGCCAGCGAGCAGGGGGTGCTGACTAATGAAAAACTGTTTTTT.

V and J are TRBV7-2 and TRBJ2-5, with a possible D match to TRBD2 (5 bases). Germline V gene data show CDR1 as SGHTA and CDR2 as FQGNSA. This CDR3 spans 12 amino acids. V gave up 5 bases and J gave up 5 bases, with 9 bases separating them. CDR3 sequence: CASSPGVETQYF. The CDR3 bases are TGTGCCAGCAGCCCCGGGGTGGAGACCCAGTACTTC.

This chain uses TRBV29-1 with TRBJ2-1; 11 nucleotides agree with TRBD2. Germline lookup yields CDR1 SQVTM and CDR2 ANQGSEA. The CDR3 covers 15 residues. V was pared by 8 bases and J by 8 bases, with 14 bases of the junction left unmatched. The CDR3 bases are TGCAGCCCAGGGCTAGCGGGAGGCTTTTATCATGAGCAGTTCTTC. It translates to CSPGLAGGFYHEQFF.

The chain is built from TRBV30 and TRBJ1-1, with 7 bases fitting TRBD1. Unmatched junction bases numbered 5, after V lost 5 bases and J lost 2 bases. The CDR3 extends over 13 amino acids. Germline CDR1 GTSNPN, CDR2 SVGIG (reference sequence). The CDR3 DNA sequence: TGTGCCTGGGAGACAGGGCTCAACACTGAAGCTTTCTTT. Translating it yields CAWETGLNTEAFF.

The chain carries TRBV9 and TRBJ2-1; 8 bases match TRBD2. Germline V gene lookup returns CDR1 SGDLS and CDR2 YYNGEE. The V segment lost 4 bases and the J segment 2 bases; nucleotides outside the gene matches: 8. This CDR3 has 16 amino acids. CDR3 bases: TGTGCCAGCAGCCTCAACCAAGCGGGAGCCTACAATGAGCAGTTCTTC. Translation gives CASSLNQAGAYNEQFF.

This clone was detected only a few times. This chain connects TRBV29-1 to TRBJ1-2; 8 bases are shared with TRBD1. The CDR3 length is 13 residues. The V gene end was trimmed by 4 bases and the J gene end by 7 bases; junction bases not matched to a gene: 8. From germline, CDR1 is SQVTM and CDR2 ANQGSEA. CDR3 sequence (DNA): TGCAGCGTTGTGGGGCAGGGGGCACGTGGCTACACCTTC. Its protein is CSVVGQGARGYTF.

This clone was observed a single time. The rearrangement links TRBV19 to TRBJ2-6; D not resolved. Germline V CDR1 and CDR2: LNHDA, SQIVND (reference sequence). Between the trimmed V and J ends, which lost 6 bases and 2 bases, there was a span of 11 bases. The CDR3 contains 15 residues. The CDR3 DNA sequence: TGTGCCAGTAGCATACCGACGACTGGGGCCAACGTCCTGACTTTC. This encodes CASSIPTTGANVLTF.

The rearrangement joins TRBV27 to TRBJ2-1; perhaps TRBD2 as D (5 bases). Germline-derived CDR1 and CDR2 are MNHEY and SMNVEV (reference sequence). V dropped 2 bases and J dropped 9 bases, with 11 bases sitting between them. This CDR3 spans 13 amino acids. CDR3 in DNA: TGTGCCAGCAGTTTAGTCGGGGTGGGTGAGCAGTTCTTC. It yields the protein CASSLVGVGEQFF.

The chain has TRBV13 and TRBJ2-3; TRBD1 or TRBD2 may be the D gene (5 bases each). CDR1 and CDR2 from the germline V gene are PRHDT and FYEKMQ (reference sequence). This CDR3 has 14 amino acids. Between the trimmed V and J ends, which lost 5 bases and 4 bases, there was a span of 13 bases. CDR3 sequence reads: CASSPGDGSDTQYF. The CDR3 bases are TGTGCCAGCAGCCCCGGGGACGGTTCAGATACGCAGTATTTT.

The V call is TRBV2, the J call TRBJ1-1; D gene unclear. Between the trimmed V and J ends, which lost 4 bases and 0 bases, there was a span of 6 bases. This CDR3 is built from 13 residues. Germline V gene sequence: CDR1 SNHLY, CDR2 FYNNEI. CDR3 nucleotide sequence: TGTGCCAGCAGTGGAGACCTGAACACTGAAGCTTTCTTT. This encodes CASSGDLNTEAFF.

The rearrangement joins TRBV13 to TRBJ1-1; 7 nucleotides align to TRBD1. With V trimmed by 5 bases and J by 5 bases, 8 bases remained unmatched. The CDR3 runs to 14 residues. Looked up from germline, CDR1 is PRHDT and CDR2 is FYEKMQ (reference sequence). In DNA form, the CDR3 reads TGTGCCAGCAGCGCACAGGGGTTGGGGACTGAAGCTTTCTTT. It translates to CASSAQGLGTEAFF.

The chain carries TRBV29-1 and TRBJ2-1; 8 bases are a match to TRBD2. There are 12 residues in the CDR3. V was pared by 6 bases and J by 6 bases, with 4 bases of the junction left unmatched. Germline CDR1 is SQVTM and CDR2 is ANQGSEA. CDR3 amino acids: CSVGSGGNEQFF. The CDR3 nucleotides read TGCAGCGTAGGAAGCGGGGGCAATGAGCAGTTCTTC.

This chain connects TRBV9 to TRBJ2-5; D perhaps matches TRBD2 (6 bases). The CDR3 runs 17 residues. The germline V gene encodes CDR1 SGDLS and CDR2 YYNGEE. Trimming pared 0 bases from V and 1 base from J, leaving 16 bases between. CDR3 region: CASSVEGIAETQETQYF. CDR3 DNA: TGTGCCAGCAGCGTAGAGGGGATAGCGGAGACCCAAGAGACCCAGTACTTC.

This sequence joins TRBV28 and TRBJ2-5; 12 bases match TRBD2. The CDR3 length is 15 residues. Per the germline V gene, CDR1 is MDHEN and CDR2 is SYDVKM. With 8 bases clipped from V and 5 bases from J, the junction kept 9 bases outside the gene matches. CDR3 in amino acids: CASRTLAGGPETQYF. The CDR3 coding sequence is TGTGCCAGCCGCACTCTAGCGGGAGGGCCGGAGACCCAGTACTTC.

This clone was seen just once. The chain uses TRBV7-9 and TRBJ1-2; 7 nucleotides match TRBD1. Trimming at V came to 5 bases and at J to 5 bases, leaving 2 bases not matched to a gene. The CDR3 sequence is 12 residues long. The germline V gene encodes CDR1 SEHNR and CDR2 FQNEAQ (reference sequence). In DNA form, the CDR3 reads TGTGCCAGCAGCCCGGGACAGTATGGCTACACCTTC. It yields the protein CASSPGQYGYTF. The full variable domain, rest sourced from reference TRBV7-9 and TRBJ1-2, is DTGVSQNPRHKITKRGQNVTFRCDPISEHNRLYWYRQTLGQGPEFLTYFQNEAQLEKSRLLSDRFSAERPKGSFSTLEIQRTEQGDSAMYLCASSPGQYGYTFGSGTRLTVV.

This clone has just a few counts. J is TRBJ2-3 and V is TRBV13; 7 bases agree with TRBD2. V was clipped by 2 bases and J by 7 bases; unmatched bases: 9. This CDR3 spans 15 amino acids. Germline V gives CDR1 PRHDT, CDR2 FYEKMQ (reference sequence). The CDR3 region is CASSLFAGEGNTQYF. CDR3 DNA sequence: TGTGCCAGCAGCTTATTTGCGGGAGAGGGTAATACGCAGTATTTT. The whole variable domain, filled in from reference TRBV13 and TRBJ2-3, reads AAGVIQSPRHLIKEKRETATLKCYPIPRHDTVYWYQQGPGQDPQFLISFYEKMQSDKGSIPDRFSAQQFSDYHSELNMSSLELGDSALYFCASSLFAGEGNTQYFGPGTRLTVL.

The rearrangement joins TRBV4-1 to TRBJ1-3; D uncertain. The CDR3 covers 12 residues. V shed 1 base and J shed 3 bases, with 1 base lying between them. Germline CDR1 MGHRA, CDR2 YSYEKL. Written as DNA, the CDR3 is TGCGCCAGCAGCCAAGTTGGAAACACCATATATTTT. Translation: CASSQVGNTIYF.

The CDR3 here is CASRLSDTQYF. The CDR3 bases are TGTGCCAGCAGGCTCTCAGATACGCAGTATTTT. The chain recombines TRBV11-2 with TRBJ2-3, with D uncertain. Trimming stripped 6 bases from V and 4 bases from J, with 5 bases between. Germline V CDR1 and CDR2: SGHAT, FQNNGV. This CDR3 contains 11 residues. Looking up the rest from reference TRBV11-2 and TRBJ2-3 gives the full variable domain: EAGVAQSPRYKIIEKRQSVAFWCNPISGHATLYWYQQILGQGPKLLIQFQNNGVVDDSQLPKDRFSAERLKGVDSTLKIQPAKLEDSAVYLCASRLSDTQYFGPGTRLTVL.

As concerns this clone: The likely explanation is a read error, given a far larger clone one base away. The sample has other DNA sequences that encode this CDR3 too. The J gene is TRBJ1-5, the V gene TRBV18; D unclear. The germline V gene has CDR1 KGHSH and CDR2 LQKENI. CDR3 length equals 16 residues. The CDR3 sequence is CASSPRRAASNQPQDF. The CDR3 DNA sequence: TGTGCCAGCTCACCACGAAGGGCAGCGAGCAATCAGCCCCAGGATTTT. Supplemented by reference TRBV18 and TRBJ1-5, the full variable domain reads NAGVMQNPRHLVRRRGQEARLRCSPMKGHSHVYWYRQLPEEGLKFMVYLQKENIIDESGMPKERFSAEFPKEGPSILRIQQVVRGDSAAYFCASSPRRAASNQPQDFGDGTRLSIL.

The genes are TRBV5-1 and TRBJ2-7; 10 bases map to TRBD2. Per germline, CDR1 SGHRS and CDR2 YFSETQ. There are 14 residues in the CDR3. V was clipped by 1 base and J by 6 bases; unmatched bases: 4. CDR3 sequence: CASSLSGRAIEQYF. The CDR3 DNA is TGCGCCAGCAGCTTGAGCGGGAGGGCCATCGAGCAGTACTTC.

CDR3: CASSTHAGRETQYF. The CDR3 DNA follows: TGTGCCAGTAGCACCCATGCGGGGAGGGAGACCCAGTACTTC. The chain joins TRBV19 to TRBJ2-5; tentatively, D is TRBD2 (6 bases). The CDR3 is made up of 14 amino acids. The ends were cut back, 6 bases at V and 5 bases at J, with 16 bases in the middle. The germline V gene has CDR1 LNHDA and CDR2 SQIVND (reference sequence). Complete variable domain (other parts from reference TRBV19 and TRBJ2-5): DGGITQSPKYLFRKEGQNVTLSCEQNLNHDAMYWYRQDPGQGLRLIYYSQIVNDFQKGDIAEGYSVSREKKESFPLTVTSAQKNPTAFYLCASSTHAGRETQYFGPGTRLLVL.

CDR3 protein: CASSPPENNEQFF. The CDR3, as DNA: TGTGCCAGCAGCCCCCCGGAGAACAATGAGCAGTTCTTC. This chain uses TRBV14 with TRBJ2-1; no reliable D call. The germline CDR1 and CDR2 sequences are SGHDN and FVKESK. The CDR3 spans 13 residues. V was cut by 4 bases and J by 5 bases, with 9 bases left in between.

Regarding this clone: At the DNA level, this CDR3 is encoded by other sequences in the same sample as well. The chain is built from TRBV5-6 and TRBJ1-1; D unclear. The CDR3 loop spans 13 amino acids. Germline values: CDR1 SGHDT, CDR2 YYEEEE. V was clipped by 0 bases and J by 2 bases, with 5 bases between them. The CDR3 reads CASSLDRNTEAFF. CDR3 in DNA: TGTGCCAGCAGCTTGGACAGAAACACTGAAGCTTTCTTT.

The chain is built from TRBV23-1 and TRBJ2-7; D is undetermined. TRBV23-1 is given ORF status, its function remaining uncertain. The germline V and J ends were trimmed by 8 bases and 2 bases, with 13 bases remaining between them. The CDR3 contains 13 residues. The CDR3 sequence: CASRWTATYEQYF. DNA of the CDR3: TGCGCCAGCCGGTGGACGGCCACCTACGAGCAGTACTTC.

This chain uses TRBV28 with TRBJ2-1, with a possible D match to TRBD2 (6 bases). This CDR3 region has 11 residues. Trimming stripped 8 bases from V and 8 bases from J, with 10 bases between. The germline V gene has CDR1 MDHEN and CDR2 SYDVKM. The CDR3 nucleotides are TGTGCCAGCCGGACTACAGATGAGCAGTTCTTC. Protein sequence: CASRTTDEQFF. Supplemented by reference TRBV28 and TRBJ2-1, the full variable domain reads DVKVTQSSRYLVKRTGEKVFLECVQDMDHENMFWYRQDPGLGLRLIYFSYDVKMKEKGDIPEGYSVSREKKERFSLILESASTNQTSMYLCASRTTDEQFFGPGTRLTVL.

The gene calls are TRBV27 and TRBJ2-1; TRBD2 matches 9 bases. The V segment lost 3 bases and the J segment 6 bases; nucleotides outside the gene matches: 12. Per germline, CDR1 MNHEY and CDR2 SMNVEV (reference sequence). The CDR3 is 17 amino acids. For the CDR3, the DNA is TGTGCCAGCAGTTTCCTTCCCGGGCGGGAGGGCCGCAATGAGCAGTTCTTC. It is translated as CASSFLPGREGRNEQFF.

The genes are TRBV29-1 and TRBJ1-3, with a tentative D call TRBD1 (6 bases). There are 13 residues in the CDR3. Per germline, CDR1 SQVTM and CDR2 ANQGSEA. Trimming stripped 6 bases from V and 0 bases from J, with 9 bases between. The CDR3 DNA sequence: TGCAGCGTCCCGGACAGCTCTGGAAACACCATATATTTT. Translating gives CSVPDSSGNTIYF.

The rearrangement links TRBV29-1 to TRBJ2-1; TRBD1 aligns across 9 bases. Germline V gives CDR1 SQVTM, CDR2 ANQGSEA. The CDR3 covers 15 residues. The trim removed 3 bases at V and 1 base at J, leaving 4 bases unmatched. DNA of the CDR3: TGCAGCGTTGATGGGACAGGGTCTTCCTACAATGAGCAGTTCTTC. It translates to CSVDGTGSSYNEQFF.

The rearrangement links TRBV11-2 to TRBJ2-1; 9 nucleotides match TRBD2. Germline CDR1 SGHAT, CDR2 FQNNGV. The trim removed 3 bases at V and 7 bases at J, leaving 10 bases unmatched. The CDR3 has 16 residues. The CDR3 DNA reads as TGTGCCAGCAGCTTCTTAGCGGGAGACATTCTAAATGAGCAGTTCTTC. Translation: CASSFLAGDILNEQFF.

This chain links TRBV5-1 with TRBJ1-2, with unresolved D. Germline lookup yields CDR1 SGHRS and CDR2 YFSETQ. The ends were cut back, 4 bases at V and 10 bases at J, with 14 bases in the middle. The CDR3 spans 12 residues. CDR3 amino acids: CASSGVDGDYTF. The CDR3 region has the DNA TGCGCCAGCAGCGGAGTAGATGGGGACTACACCTTC.